This T cell receptor (beta chain) stems from a study of human T cells and chemical hapten exposure. Unfractionated whole blood was the source from which total RNA was extracted. Points from the study as a whole: Sensitization with DPC brought no change to TCRs above 1 in 1000 in frequency.

This clonotype was counted many times. Antigen: not known. The length of the CDR3 is 13 residues. CDR1 SQVTM and CDR2 ANQGSEA come from the germline V gene. Trimming cost V 0 bases and J 4 bases, with 9 bases left between them. In the library, unique molecular identifiers were attached to individual cDNA molecules. TCRdb redid the calling of the 5' RACE reads with MiXCR, one entry per CDR3 protein. The data show more than 60,000 distinct CDR3 sequences, approximately 16% seen once. The chain has TRBV29-1 and TRBJ1-2; D remains ambiguous. The TCR sequence derives from a female donor in good health. CDR3 amino acids: CSVEEWEAYGYTF. The DNA for the CDR3 is TGCAGCGTTGAAGAATGGGAAGCCTATGGCTACACCTTC.